This is a list of T cell receptor beta chains from one sample in a study of PD-1 blockade in classical Hodgkin lymphoma. Clones were sequenced by immunoSEQ multiplex PCR, and TCRdb holds only the in-frame ones, with some missing. The sample lists over 85,000 clones; 75% to 85% were seen once. The source was peripheral blood mononuclear cells (PBMCs), collected before the second cycle of nivolumab. The receptors derive from a human donor with classical Hodgkin lymphoma. The CDR3 runs from the conserved cysteine through the conserved F or W. Fields, in order: J gene, clone size, V gene, D gene, CDR3 DNA, CDR3 protein. A D gene is named only where the DNA matches it firmly. Clone size appears in some rows only: once, few, many, or a class for an expanded clone.

J gene: TRBJ2-2
clone size: .
V gene: TRBV28
D gene: TRBD1
CDR3 DNA: TGTGCCACCCGACAGGGGGGCACCGGGGAGCTGTTTTTT
CDR3 protein: CATRQGGTGELFF

J gene: TRBJ2-1
clone size: .
V gene: TRBV4-2
D gene: .
CDR3 DNA: TGTGCCAGCAGCTCCCAAACTTGGGCAGTCGAGCAGTTCTTC
CDR3 protein: CASSSQTWAVEQFF

J gene: TRBJ2-1
clone size: .
V gene: TRBV7-2
D gene: TRBD2
CDR3 DNA: TGTGCCAGCAGCCAAAGGACTAGCGACAACAATGAGCAGTTCTTC
CDR3 protein: CASSQRTSDNNEQFF

J gene: TRBJ2-1
clone size: .
V gene: TRBV4-3
D gene: TRBD2
CDR3 DNA: TGCGCCAGCAGCGAGGGACTAGCGGGAGCCAATGAGCAGTTCTTC
CDR3 protein: CASSEGLAGANEQFF

J gene: TRBJ2-5
clone size: once
V gene: TRBV5-4
D gene: .
CDR3 DNA: TGTGCCGCCGGAGTCCACAACCAAGAGACCCAGTACTTC
CDR3 protein: CAAGVHNQETQYF

J gene: TRBJ2-5
clone size: .
V gene: TRBV21-1
D gene: .
CDR3 DNA: TGTGCCAGCAGCAAAGCGTTAACTAGCGGGAGGTGGGAGACCCAGTACTTC
CDR3 protein: CASSKALTSGRWETQYF

J gene: TRBJ1-2
clone size: .
V gene: TRBV29-1
D gene: .
CDR3 DNA: TGCAGCGTTGAGTCGGGAGACGGCTACACCTTC
CDR3 protein: CSVESGDGYTF

J gene: TRBJ2-3
clone size: .
V gene: TRBV5-1
D gene: TRBD2
CDR3 DNA: TGCGCCAGCAGCCCGATTGCGGGAGGAACAGATACGCAGTATTTT
CDR3 protein: CASSPIAGGTDTQYF

J gene: TRBJ2-2
clone size: .
V gene: TRBV5-1
D gene: .
CDR3 DNA: TGCGCCAGCAGCTTGAGCGGAACGAACACCGGGGAGCTGTTTTTT
CDR3 protein: CASSLSGTNTGELFF

J gene: TRBJ2-5
clone size: .
V gene: TRBV11-2
D gene: TRBD2
CDR3 DNA: TGTGCCAGCAGCCTCGGACTAGCGGGAGGTGGAGAGACCCAGTACTTC
CDR3 protein: CASSLGLAGGGETQYF

J gene: TRBJ1-5
clone size: .
V gene: TRBV28
D gene: .
CDR3 DNA: TGTGCCAGCAGTTTCGGGATAATACAGCCCCAGCATTTT
CDR3 protein: CASSFGIIQPQHF

J gene: TRBJ2-3
clone size: .
V gene: TRBV6-9
D gene: .
CDR3 DNA: TGTGCCAGCAGTTATAGTCCCCAAGAGGAGGATACGCAGTATTTT
CDR3 protein: CASSYSPQEEDTQYF

J gene: TRBJ1-4
clone size: .
V gene: TRBV5-1
D gene: .
CDR3 DNA: TGCGCCAGCAGCTTGATCCCAGGGTGGGATGAAAAACTGTTTTTT
CDR3 protein: CASSLIPGWDEKLFF

J gene: TRBJ1-1
clone size: .
V gene: TRBV10-3
D gene: .
CDR3 DNA: TGTGCCATCAGTGACAGTCCGAACACTGAAGCTTTCTTT
CDR3 protein: CAISDSPNTEAFF

J gene: TRBJ2-5
clone size: once
V gene: TRBV7-8
D gene: .
CDR3 DNA: TGTGCCAGCAGCCCGGACAACCAAGAGACCCAGTACTTC
CDR3 protein: CASSPDNQETQYF

J gene: TRBJ2-1
clone size: .
V gene: TRBV7-6
D gene: .
CDR3 DNA: TGTGCCAGCAGCTTAGACCCAAACAATGAGCAGTTCTTC
CDR3 protein: CASSLDPNNEQFF

J gene: TRBJ1-1
clone size: few
V gene: TRBV6-5
D gene: .
CDR3 DNA: TGTGCCAGCACCCGCCCAGGGGTTGCTGAAGCTTTCTTT
CDR3 protein: CASTRPGVAEAFF

J gene: TRBJ2-3
clone size: .
V gene: TRBV12-2
D gene: .
CDR3 DNA: TGTGCAAGTCGCTGGCCAGGGCCACACCTAAAAGCCACCCCTAGCACAGATACGCAGTATTTT
CDR3 protein: CASRWPGPHLKATPSTDTQYF

J gene: TRBJ2-1
clone size: few
V gene: TRBV5-4
D gene: .
CDR3 DNA: TGTGCCAGCAGCTCGATAGGCGAGGGGTACAATGAGCAGTTCTTC
CDR3 protein: CASSSIGEGYNEQFF

J gene: TRBJ2-7
clone size: .
V gene: TRBV7-6
D gene: TRBD2
CDR3 DNA: TGTGCCAGCAGCTCACTTCCGGGACTAGGGGCGGGCGAGCAGTACTTC
CDR3 protein: CASSSLPGLGAGEQYF

J gene: TRBJ2-7
clone size: .
V gene: TRBV5-1
D gene: .
CDR3 DNA: TGCGCCAGCAGCTTGGACGGACCATCCTACGAGCAGTACTTC
CDR3 protein: CASSLDGPSYEQYF

J gene: TRBJ1-1
clone size: .
V gene: TRBV27
D gene: .
CDR3 DNA: TGTGCCAGCAGTTCCCTTTTAAGGGGCATGAACACTGAAGCTTTCTTT
CDR3 protein: CASSSLLRGMNTEAFF

J gene: TRBJ2-4
clone size: .
V gene: TRBV21-1
D gene: .
CDR3 DNA: TGTGCCAGCAGCCCCTCCGGGACAGGAGGAGAACTAGCCAAAAACATTCAGTACTTC
CDR3 protein: CASSPSGTGGELAKNIQYF

J gene: TRBJ1-4
clone size: .
V gene: TRBV5-1
D gene: .
CDR3 DNA: TGCGCCAGCGGAACATCCGGGACTCCGAATGAAAAACTGTTTTTT
CDR3 protein: CASGTSGTPNEKLFF

J gene: TRBJ2-7
clone size: .
V gene: TRBV9
D gene: .
CDR3 DNA: TGTGCCAGCAGCCCAGGCCCCGGGACGTTTTACGAGCAGTACTTC
CDR3 protein: CASSPGPGTFYEQYF

J gene: TRBJ2-2
clone size: few
V gene: TRBV19
D gene: TRBD2
CDR3 DNA: TGTGCCAGTAGTCCACGGACTAGCCCGAACACCGGGGAGCTGTTTTTT
CDR3 protein: CASSPRTSPNTGELFF

J gene: TRBJ1-4
clone size: .
V gene: TRBV7-2
D gene: .
CDR3 DNA: TGTGCCAGCAGCCAACTGGGGGAATCTAATGAAAAACTGTTTTTT
CDR3 protein: CASSQLGESNEKLFF

J gene: TRBJ2-3
clone size: .
V gene: TRBV29-1
D gene: .
CDR3 DNA: TGCAGCGTTGATAGGAGGACGAGACAGTTGGGTACGCAGTATTTT
CDR3 protein: CSVDRRTRQLGTQYF

J gene: TRBJ2-2
clone size: .
V gene: TRBV27
D gene: .
CDR3 DNA: TGTGCCAGCAGTTTACAGGCTAGAACCGGGGAGCTGTTTTTT
CDR3 protein: CASSLQARTGELFF

J gene: TRBJ2-1
clone size: few
V gene: TRBV7-6
D gene: .
CDR3 DNA: TGTGCCAGCAATAACGGACCGGAGCAGTTCTTC
CDR3 protein: CASNNGPEQFF

J gene: TRBJ1-1
clone size: few
V gene: TRBV11-2
D gene: .
CDR3 DNA: TGTGCCAGCAGCTTAATAGCGGCTACTGAAGCTTTCTTT
CDR3 protein: CASSLIAATEAFF

J gene: TRBJ2-7
clone size: .
V gene: TRBV5-4
D gene: TRBD2
CDR3 DNA: TGTGCCAGCAGCCAAGAGGCTGGAGCGGGGGGCTACGAGCAGTACTTC
CDR3 protein: CASSQEAGAGGYEQYF

J gene: TRBJ2-7
clone size: .
V gene: TRBV6-5
D gene: TRBD1
CDR3 DNA: TGTGCCAGCAGTTACCAGGGGGCCGGCGAGCAGTACTTC
CDR3 protein: CASSYQGAGEQYF

J gene: TRBJ1-1
clone size: .
V gene: TRBV7-9
D gene: .
CDR3 DNA: TGTGCCAGCAGCTTCCAGGTCACTGAAGCTTTCTTT
CDR3 protein: CASSFQVTEAFF

J gene: TRBJ2-5
clone size: .
V gene: TRBV7-8
D gene: TRBD1
CDR3 DNA: TGTGCCAGCAGCGAAGGACAGGGAAATTTAGAGACCCAGTACTTC
CDR3 protein: CASSEGQGNLETQYF

J gene: TRBJ2-7
clone size: .
V gene: TRBV10-3
D gene: .
CDR3 DNA: TGTGCCATCAGTGAGTCGGCTTTAGCGGAGACCTACGAGCAGTACTTC
CDR3 protein: CAISESALAETYEQYF

J gene: TRBJ2-3
clone size: .
V gene: TRBV6-4
D gene: TRBD2
CDR3 DNA: TGTGCCAGCAGTGCGAATAGCGGGTTTGATACGCAGTATTTT
CDR3 protein: CASSANSGFDTQYF

J gene: TRBJ1-3
clone size: .
V gene: TRBV9
D gene: .
CDR3 DNA: TGTGCCAGCAGCGCACCGGGCAGAGGCGGAAACACCATATATTTT
CDR3 protein: CASSAPGRGGNTIYF

J gene: TRBJ1-4
clone size: .
V gene: TRBV7-9
D gene: TRBD1
CDR3 DNA: TGTGCCAGCAGCCCCGGGACAGCAACTAATGAAAAACTGTTTTTT
CDR3 protein: CASSPGTATNEKLFF

J gene: TRBJ1-1
clone size: .
V gene: TRBV6-6
D gene: .
CDR3 DNA: TGTGCCAGCAGTTTGGTTAACACTGAAGCTTTCTTT
CDR3 protein: CASSLVNTEAFF

J gene: TRBJ2-1
clone size: few
V gene: TRBV15
D gene: .
CDR3 DNA: TGTGCCACCAGCAGGCCTCCCGGCCCCGGGTTCTTC
CDR3 protein: CATSRPPGPGFF